The 23 T cell receptor beta chains below all came from one sample that was sequenced in a study of T-cell reconstitution after alpha-beta-depleted transplantation in children (TCRdb year 2016). The library was made by PCR. Instrument on record: Illumina HiSeq 2500. TCR libraries were prepared with molecular barcoding, using unique molecular identifiers to normalize TCRbeta repertoire quantification. In-frame beta chains were kept once TCRdb had trimmed the public reads at Q25 with fastp and called clones with MiXCR. Under each unique CDR3 protein, matching rows form one entry showing the most common genes and DNA. The sample includes a few hundred thousand distinct CDR3 sequences, with 10% to 15% observed a single time. The top ten clones comprise around 4.5% of the sample. The sample consisted of PBMCs, taken from the stem cell graft. The source is a human donor who donated a stem cell graft to a child with Fanconi anemia.

The V call is TRBV10-3, the J call TRBJ1-1; 8 bases line up with TRBD1. After removal of 8 bases from V and 2 bases from J, the junction contained 4 bases not matched to a gene. The CDR3 is 13 amino acids. Germline assignment: CDR1 ENHRY and CDR2 SYGVKD. The CDR3, as DNA: TGTGCCATCGGGACAGGTCTTAACACTGAAGCTTTCTTT. Its protein product is CAIGTGLNTEAFF.

This clonotype was picked up a small number of times. V gene TRBV6-2 or TRBV6-3 combines with J gene TRBJ2-3; D might be TRBD1 or TRBD2, each matching 5 bases. There are 13 residues in the CDR3. CDR1 and CDR2 from the germline V gene are MNHEY and SVGEGT. V shed 4 bases and J shed 9 bases, with 14 bases lying between them. The CDR3 reads CASSWDPGTTQYF. CDR3 DNA sequence: TGTGCCAGCAGTTGGGACCCGGGTACCACGCAGTATTTT.

V is TRBV20-1 and J is TRBJ1-2; 7 positions match TRBD1. CDR1 is DFQATT and CDR2 is SNEGSKA in the germline V gene (reference sequence). V gave up 1 base and J gave up 8 bases; unmatched junction bases: 7. CDR3 length: 13 residues. This CDR3 is CSARGDREGGYTF. The CDR3, as DNA: TGCAGTGCTAGAGGAGACAGGGAGGGGGGCTACACCTTC.

This clonotype was observed a handful of times. V is TRBV6-1 and J is TRBJ1-1, with D possibly being TRBD1 (6 bases). Germline values: CDR1 MNHNS, CDR2 SASEGT. The V gene lost 6 bases and the J gene lost 10 bases, with 15 bases spanning the gap. This CDR3 is built from 12 residues. Here the CDR3 reads CASRAFQGSAFF. CDR3 DNA sequence: TGTGCCAGCAGAGCCTTCCAGGGGTCAGCTTTCTTT.

This clonotype was seen many times. This chain uses TRBV5-1 with TRBJ2-3, with TRBD1 identical over 8 bases. CDR1 SGHRS and CDR2 YFSETQ come from the germline V gene. V trimming: 4 bases; J trimming: 4 bases; junction bases outside the gene matches: 8. The CDR3 is 15 residues long. The DNA for the CDR3 is TGCGCCAGCAGCGACGGACAGGGTATCGCAGATACGCAGTATTTT. It encodes CASSDGQGIADTQYF.

The chain has TRBV20-1 and TRBJ2-5; D gene ambiguous. The CDR3 spans 11 residues. V shed 3 bases and J shed 2 bases, with 4 bases lying between them. Germline loops: CDR1 DFQATT, CDR2 SNEGSKA (reference sequence). The CDR3, as DNA: TGCAGTGCTAGTAGTCAAGAGACCCAGTACTTC. Protein: CSASSQETQYF.

This sequence joins TRBV2 and TRBJ1-1; D gene unclear. The CDR3 loop spans 18 amino acids. The germline V and J ends were trimmed by 4 bases and 0 bases, with 21 bases remaining between them. From germline, CDR1 is SNHLY and CDR2 FYNNEI. DNA for the CDR3: TGTGCCAGCAGTGTATCCGCGGATAGTGGCGCTATGAACACTGAAGCTTTCTTT. Protein sequence: CASSVSADSGAMNTEAFF.

This clonotype was seen more than once but under ten times. J is TRBJ2-2 and V is TRBV5-1, with 8 positions matching TRBD1. The CDR3 loop spans 15 amino acids. V dropped 4 bases and J dropped 1; count of bases not matched to a gene: 3. Germline assignment: CDR1 SGHRS and CDR2 YFSETQ. The CDR3 nucleotides read TGCGCCAGCAGCCGGGGGACAGGGAACACCGGGGAGCTGTTTTTT. Residues: CASSRGTGNTGELFF.

The chain employs TRBV20-1 and TRBJ2-5; D possibly corresponds to TRBD2 (5 bases). CDR3 length: 16 amino acids. With 0 bases removed from V and 7 bases from J, the gap between germline ends came to 21 bases. CDR1 and CDR2 (germline): DFQATT, SNEGSKA (reference sequence). The CDR3 DNA sequence: TGCAGTGCTAGAGAGTGGGAGTTTGACCCCAGTGGGACCCAGTACTTC. Translation: CSAREWEFDPSGTQYF.

This clonotype was seen only a few times. The chain recombines TRBV12-3 or TRBV12-4 with TRBJ1-3; D is perhaps TRBD1 (5 bases). This CDR3 spans 15 amino acids. Deletions cut 8 bases from V and 0 bases from J, with 14 bases between. CDR3 DNA sequence: TGTGCCAGCTCGGAGGTGGGGGGCTCTGGAAACACCATATATTTT. Protein: CASSEVGGSGNTIYF.

The table lists this clonotype with many counts. This chain joins TRBV20-1 and TRBJ2-4; D is undetermined. V was pared by 7 bases and J by 0 bases, with 4 bases between. Germline loops: CDR1 DFQATT, CDR2 SNEGSKA (reference sequence). The CDR3 totals 11 residues. CDR3 amino acids: CSGGAKNIQYF. CDR3 nucleotide sequence: TGCAGTGGAGGAGCCAAAAACATTCAGTACTTC.

The chain uses TRBV5-1 and TRBJ2-3, with 9 nucleotides matching TRBD2. CDR1 and CDR2 from the germline V gene are SGHRS and YFSETQ. V trimming: 1 base; J trimming: 2 bases; junction bases outside the gene matches: 11. This CDR3 is built from 18 residues. CDR3 region: CASSLLIVAGDITDTQYF. DNA for the CDR3: TGCGCCAGCAGCTTGTTAATAGTAGCGGGGGACATCACAGATACGCAGTATTTT. Full variable domain (remainder filled in from reference TRBV5-1 and TRBJ2-3): KAGVTQTPRYLIKTRGQQVTLSCSPISGHRSVSWYQQTPGQGLQFLFEYFSETQRNKGNFPGRFSGRQFSNSRSEMNVSTLELGDSALYLCASSLLIVAGDITDTQYFGPGTRLTVL.

This clonotype was recorded many times. This chain uses TRBV18 with TRBJ2-7; D remains ambiguous. Trimming cost V 5 bases and J 5 bases, with 22 bases left between them. The CDR3 sequence is 16 residues long. Germline V CDR1 and CDR2: KGHSH, LQKENI. The CDR3 nucleotides read TGTGCCAGCTCAAAGGACGAGACCCCGGCTTTGGACGAGCAGTACTTC. It codes for CASSKDETPALDEQYF.

V is TRBV5-4 and J is TRBJ1-2; TRBD1 matches at 8 bases. Germline V gives CDR1 SGHNT, CDR2 YYREEE (reference sequence). The CDR3 has 15 residues. V shed 0 bases, J shed 5 bases, and the junction held 6 bases outside the gene matches. The CDR3 sequence is CASSLGGQATYGYTF. DNA for the CDR3: TGTGCCAGCAGCTTGGGGGGACAGGCCACATATGGCTACACCTTC.

This rearrangement joins TRBV15 to TRBJ2-3; 8 positions agree with TRBD2. This CDR3 has 14 amino acids. Germline V gives CDR1 LNHNV, CDR2 YYDKDF (reference sequence). V lost 1 base and J lost 4; bases outside the gene matches: 1. This CDR3 reads CATSRAGGPDTQYF. For the CDR3, the DNA is TGTGCCACCAGCAGAGCGGGGGGGCCAGATACGCAGTATTTT.

This clonotype came up a few times. The chain carries TRBV6-1 and TRBJ1-1; a possible D gene is TRBD1 (5 bases). The germline V and J ends were trimmed by 6 bases and 5 bases, with 31 bases remaining between them. Germline CDR1 reads MNHNS; CDR2 reads SASEGT. The length of the CDR3 is 19 residues. CDR3 region: CASRKQEPLVELGDTEAFF. Written as DNA, the CDR3 is TGTGCCAGCAGGAAACAGGAGCCCCTCGTCGAGTTGGGGGATACTGAAGCTTTCTTT.

In the case of this clonotype: At one end the junction does not follow the germline gene, possibly because of a read error. The chain combines TRBV11-2 with TRBJ2-2; the match to TRBD1 covers 9 bases. The germline V gene encodes CDR1 SGHAT and CDR2 FQNNGV. The CDR3 is 18 amino acids. Here the CDR3 reads CSSSRFGQGTRNPGELFF. DNA of the CDR3: TGTTCCAGCAGCCGATTCGGACAGGGGACGCGTAATCCCGGGGAGCTGTTTTTT.

The sample holds a few counts of this clonotype. The rearrangement links TRBV6-1 to TRBJ2-7; no clear D. Germline CDR1 is MNHNS and CDR2 is SASEGT. The germline V and J ends were trimmed by 4 bases and 5 bases, with 12 bases remaining between them. This CDR3 is built from 13 residues. Here the CDR3 reads CASSAWISDEQYF. The CDR3 nucleotides read TGTGCCAGCAGTGCTTGGATATCCGACGAGCAGTACTTC.

The chain recombines TRBV3-1 with TRBJ1-1, with D maybe TRBD1 (5 bases). V lost 4 bases, J lost 1 base, and 13 bases lay in between. CDR1 LGHDT and CDR2 YNNKEL come from the germline V gene (reference sequence). The CDR3 runs 15 residues. The CDR3, as DNA: TGTGCCAGCAGCCCCCCTCCAGGGTGGAACACTGAAGCTTTCTTT. Translation gives CASSPPPGWNTEAFF.

The table lists this clonotype with many counts. The chain is built from TRBV5-1 and TRBJ2-2; D call uncertain. The CDR3 spans 14 residues. Looked up from germline, CDR1 is SGHRS and CDR2 is YFSETQ. Trimming left V 2 bases short and J 0 bases short, with 5 bases between. CDR3 sequence: CASSFGPNTGELFF. Written as DNA, the CDR3 is TGCGCCAGCAGCTTTGGGCCGAACACCGGGGAGCTGTTTTTT.

The chain joins TRBV4-3 to TRBJ1-3; no clear D gene. Germline V lookup: CDR1 LGHNA, CDR2 YSLEER. The germline V and J ends were trimmed by 0 bases and 7 bases, with 13 bases remaining between them. The CDR3 has 15 residues. The CDR3 nucleotides are TGCGCCAGCAGCCAAGATCAATCGTTCGGGAACACCATATATTTT. Amino acid sequence: CASSQDQSFGNTIYF.

This chain links TRBV2 with TRBJ2-5; D is perhaps TRBD2 (5 bases). From germline, CDR1 is SNHLY and CDR2 FYNNEI. Trimming took off 7 bases at V and 2 bases at J, with 17 bases between the two ends. The CDR3 is made up of 15 amino acids. The CDR3 spells CASIRYGGIQETQYF. CDR3 sequence (DNA): TGTGCCAGCATAAGGTACGGAGGTATTCAAGAGACCCAGTACTTC.

The chain joins TRBV6-5 to TRBJ1-1, with TRBD1 identical over 7 bases. CDR1 is MNHEY, CDR2 SVGAGI, per germline. V was clipped by 4 bases and J by 6 bases; unmatched bases: 11. The CDR3 is 15 amino acids. The CDR3 DNA reads as TGTGCCAGCAGTTCGGACAGGTTGTGGTTCGCTGAAGCTTTCTTT. Residues: CASSSDRLWFAEAFF.